Following are 5 T cell receptor beta chains from one sample sequenced in a study of identical twins. Via MiXCR, TCRdb re-called the 5' RACE reads, giving one row per CDR3 protein. The sample records 1.5 million to 2 million distinct CDR3 sequences, about 31% being singletons. Sequencing was performed on cord blood. The receptors come from a newborn girl in good health.

The V gene is TRBV7-8, the J gene TRBJ2-7; D may be TRBD2 (6 bases). The V end lost 2 bases, the J end lost 4 bases, and 12 bases lay between the germline ends. The CDR3 is 14 residues long. Germline V lookup: CDR1 SGHVS, CDR2 FQNEAQ. CDR3 residues: CASSLPGLLYEQYF. The CDR3 coding sequence is TGTGCCAGCAGCTTACCGGGACTCCTTTACGAGCAGTACTTC.

Remarks on this clonotype: Germline is not matched at one junction end, which may reflect a read error. The chain has TRBV28 and TRBJ2-7, with D maybe TRBD2 (6 bases). The germline gives CDR1 MDHEN, CDR2 SYDVKM. This CDR3 region has 15 residues. The CDR3: CVSSPGRPSSYEQYF. As DNA, the CDR3 is TGTGTCAGCAGCCCCGGGAGACCCAGCTCCTACGAGCAGTACTTC.

With respect to this clonotype: At one boundary the junction diverges from the germline segment, which might be a read error. The gene calls are TRBV4-2 and TRBJ2-7, with 9 bases aligning to TRBD2. The CDR3 is 17 amino acids. The germline V gene has CDR1 LGHNA and CDR2 YNFKEQ. The CDR3: CASSQDLPGLAHYEQSF. The CDR3 coding sequence is TGTGCCAGCAGCCAAGATCTCCCGGGACTAGCTCACTACGAGCAGTCCTTC.

The chain uses TRBV6-5 and TRBJ2-7, with 8 nucleotides matching TRBD1. Looked up from germline, CDR1 is MNHEY and CDR2 is SVGAGI. V dropped 7 bases and J dropped 4; count of bases not matched to a gene: 6. CDR3 length: 13 amino acids. This chain's CDR3 is CASKGDRSYEQYF. The CDR3 nucleotides are TGTGCCAGCAAGGGGGACAGGTCATACGAGCAGTACTTC.

A word on this clonotype: A read error may account for a junction end that differs from germline. The chain recombines TRBV20-1 with TRBJ1-2, with TRBD1 matching over 8 bases. The germline CDR1 and CDR2 sequences are DFQATT and SNEGSKA (reference sequence). This CDR3 comprises 13 residues. The CDR3 loop is CGASSQGGGGYTF. Here the CDR3 DNA reads TGCGGTGCTAGCTCACAGGGGGGAGGTGGCTACACCTTC.